The subject of this entry is one T cell receptor (beta chain). No antigen is known for it. Other nucleotide sequences from this sample produce the same CDR3. Here immunoSEQ multiplex PCR was the method, and the copy in TCRdb shows in-frame clones only, minus some. The sample gives tens of thousands of clones, over 60% of which show up once; approximately 17% is in the top ten. The data originate from a study of PD-1 blockade in classical Hodgkin lymphoma. Each patient experienced a relapse that followed autologous stem cell transplantation, and brentuximab vedotin exposure varied. Under best response, outcomes were complete response, partial response or progressive disease. Study-wide results and limits: Diminished baseline TCR diversity has been reported in newly diagnosed patients relative to healthy donors. Anyone who began nivolumab under 1 year after ASCT was excluded. Sources of repertoire differences remain undefined, possibly disease activity or prior therapy.

The TCR comes from a human donor with classical Hodgkin lymphoma. Sequencing used peripheral blood mononuclear cells (PBMCs), obtained at baseline.

The CDR3 reads CASSLRSNQPQHF. The CDR3 nucleotides are TGTGCCAGTAGTTTGCGGAGCAATCAGCCCCAGCATTTT. This sequence joins TRBV19 and TRBJ1-5; D is ambiguous. Germline CDR1 LNHDA, CDR2 SQIVND (reference sequence). Between the trimmed V and J ends, which lost 5 bases and 1 base, there was a span of 6 bases. The CDR3 runs to 13 residues.